This TCR beta chain stems from a study of human T cells and chemical hapten exposure. One entry per CDR3 protein, called by TCRdb with MiXCR from the RACE reads. This table holds 45,000 to 65,000 distinct CDR3 sequences, 9.5% to 10% found once. Unmatched junction bases numbered 10, after V lost 1 base and J lost 5 bases. This CDR3 has 15 amino acids. Per the germline V gene, CDR1 is DFQATT and CDR2 is SNEGSKA (reference sequence). Time point given: pre-sensitization, week 0. Noted treatment: therapeutic diphenylcyclopropenone sensitization with weekly scalp DPC. This clonotype was seen a few times. This TCR was sampled from a middle-aged man with alopecia areata. Some clones in this sample may be carry-over from other donors' samples. This rearrangement joins TRBV20-1 to TRBJ1-1; TRBD1 aligns across 7 bases. The sample consisted of whole blood, taken in connection with sensitization to the hapten diphenylcyclopropenone (DPC). CDR3 region: CSARALLRGRTEAFF. The CDR3, as DNA: TGCAGTGCTAGAGCCCTCCTCAGGGGGAGAACTGAAGCTTTCTTT.